The 27 T cell receptor beta chains presented below share a single source sample, sequenced in a study of T-cell reconstitution after alpha-beta-depleted transplantation in children. Unique molecular identifiers were incorporated during preparation of the TCRbeta library. TCRdb reprocessed the PCR reads with MiXCR, giving one entry per CDR3 protein. Of 450,000 to 600,000 distinct CDR3 sequences in the sample, over 10% were seen once. The sample here was PBMCs, mostly from graft donor cells, taken 360 days after TCRalphabeta/CD19-depleted stem cell transplant. These receptors came from a male patient under 18 who had a stem cell transplant for acute myeloid leukemia, so the T cells may come from the graft donor.

The chain has TRBV4-2 and TRBJ2-7, with no clear D. Trimming stripped 1 base from V and 4 bases from J, with 14 bases between. Germline V gene data show CDR1 as LGHNA and CDR2 as YNFKEQ. The CDR3 has 15 residues. The CDR3 reads CASSQGWAKTYEQYF. In DNA, the CDR3 is TGTGCCAGCAGCCAAGGGTGGGCAAAGACTTACGAGCAGTACTTC.

There are many counts of this clonotype. The chain employs TRBV19 and TRBJ2-2; tentative D call: TRBD2 (5 bases). Trimming pared 4 bases from V and 1 base from J, leaving 13 bases between. In germline, CDR1 is LNHDA, CDR2 SQIVND (reference sequence). This CDR3 has 16 amino acids. The DNA of the CDR3 is TGTGCCAGTAGTAGTCTGCGGGTCTTGAACACCGGGGAGCTGTTTTTT. It encodes CASSSLRVLNTGELFF.

The chain links TRBV11-1 to TRBJ2-1; no clear D gene. The CDR3 contains 17 residues. The V gene lost 1 base and the J gene lost 0 bases, with 13 bases spanning the gap. CDR1 is SGHAT, CDR2 FQDESV, per germline (reference sequence). The CDR3 region is CASSLGNPTSSYNEQFF. The CDR3 coding sequence is TGTGCCAGCAGCTTAGGAAACCCGACCAGCTCCTACAATGAGCAGTTCTTC. Together with reference TRBV11-1 and TRBJ2-1, the CDR3 gives the full variable domain: EAEVAQSPRYKITEKSQAVAFWCDPISGHATLYWYRQILGQGPELLVQFQDESVVDDSQLPKDRFSAERLKGVDSTLKIQPAELGDSAMYLCASSLGNPTSSYNEQFFGPGTRLTVL.

This clonotype was seen more than once but under ten times. The chain joins TRBV9 to TRBJ2-7, with D possibly TRBD2 on 6 matching bases. Germline CDR1 reads SGDLS; CDR2 reads YYNGEE. The CDR3 is 12 amino acids. Trimming pared 7 bases from V and 2 bases from J, leaving 10 bases between. The CDR3 DNA sequence: TGTGCCAGCGGTCGGGGGACCTACGAGCAGTACTTC. Amino acid sequence: CASGRGTYEQYF.

This chain joins TRBV12-3 or TRBV12-4 and TRBJ1-5; D is uncertain. CDR3 size: 14 residues. The V end lost 7 bases, the J end lost 5 bases, and 15 bases lay between the germline ends. The CDR3: CASTPARRDQPQHF. In nucleotides, the CDR3 is TGTGCCAGCACCCCGGCCCGAAGGGATCAGCCCCAGCATTTT.

This clonotype was observed a few times. V is TRBV20-1 and J is TRBJ2-1; possible D gene TRBD2, 6 bases. CDR3 length: 13 residues. The V end was cut by 3 bases, the J end by 6 bases, with 12 bases between. CDR1 and CDR2 (germline): DFQATT, SNEGSKA (reference sequence). The CDR3 DNA is TGCAGTGCTAGGCCGGGGGATGGCAATGAGCAGTTCTTC. Its translation: CSARPGDGNEQFF.

This clonotype was detected ten times or more. V and J are TRBV25-1 and TRBJ2-7; D gene uncertain. CDR3 size: 13 residues. Germline V lookup: CDR1 MGHDK, CDR2 SYGVNS. V gave up 2 bases and J gave up 2 bases, with 7 bases separating them. The CDR3 region has the DNA TGTGCCAGCAGTGAAGTGTCACCCTACGAGCAGTACTTC. The encoded protein is CASSEVSPYEQYF.

The V call is TRBV14, the J call TRBJ2-1, with no clear D. This CDR3 contains 15 residues. Between the trimmed V and J ends, which lost 5 bases and 8 bases, there was a span of 19 bases. CDR1 is SGHDN and CDR2 is FVKESK in the germline V gene. The CDR3: CASSFRVPLADEQFF. CDR3 sequence (DNA): TGTGCCAGCAGCTTCCGGGTCCCTCTTGCCGATGAGCAGTTCTTC. The full variable domain, completed using reference TRBV14 and TRBJ2-1, is EAGVTQFPSHSVIEKGQTVTLRCDPISGHDNLYWYRRVMGKEIKFLLHFVKESKQDESGMPNNRFLAERTGGTYSTLKVQPAELEDSGVYFCASSFRVPLADEQFFGPGTRLTVL.

This clonotype was detected ten times or more. The chain couples TRBV7-2 to TRBJ2-7, with D perhaps TRBD1 or TRBD2 (5 bases each). Germline-derived CDR1 and CDR2 are SGHTA and FQGNSA. V was shortened by 1 base and J by 13 bases, with 11 bases between the two germline ends. The CDR3 runs 11 residues. DNA for the CDR3: TGTGCCAGCAGCTTAGGGGACGCACCCTACTTC. Translating it yields CASSLGDAPYF.

This clonotype has at least ten counts. This rearrangement joins TRBV7-2 to TRBJ2-3; 7 bases are shared with TRBD2. After removal of 4 bases from V and 2 bases from J, the junction contained 6 bases not matched to a gene. Germline V gene sequence: CDR1 SGHTA, CDR2 FQGNSA. There are 15 residues in the CDR3. The CDR3 DNA reads TGTGCCAGCAGCTCCCGGGACTACCACACAGATACGCAGTATTTT. Encoded protein: CASSSRDYHTDTQYF.

This clonotype was seen many times. The chain uses TRBV6-2 or TRBV6-3 and TRBJ2-3, with 8 bases lining up with TRBD2. This CDR3 is 13 amino acids long. Trimming cost V 7 bases and J 3 bases; bases outside gene matches: 3. CDR1 is MNHEY and CDR2 is SVGEGT in the germline V gene. CDR3 DNA: TGTGCCAGCAAGGCTAGCGGGACAGATACGCAGTATTTT. This encodes CASKASGTDTQYF.

This sequence joins TRBV20-1 and TRBJ2-1; 8 bases are shared with TRBD1. Germline assignment: CDR1 DFQATT and CDR2 SNEGSKA (reference sequence). J was trimmed by 4 bases and V by 3 bases; bases with no gene match: 14. CDR3 length equals 17 residues. The DNA of the CDR3 is TGCAGTGCTAGCCTATGGACAGGGTGGGGTATTTACAATGAGCAGTTCTTC. It translates to CSASLWTGWGIYNEQFF.

This clonotype was detected only a few times. This chain links TRBV20-1 with TRBJ2-6; 8 bases align to TRBD1. This CDR3 contains 17 residues. Germline lookup yields CDR1 DFQATT and CDR2 SNEGSKA (reference sequence). Trimming took 6 bases from V and 3 from J; bases not matched to a gene: 13. The CDR3 region is CSAADREKVGGANVLTF. In DNA form, the CDR3 reads TGCAGTGCCGCGGACAGGGAGAAAGTTGGTGGGGCCAACGTCCTGACTTTC.

This clonotype has just a few counts. The V gene is TRBV18, the J gene TRBJ2-5; D is possibly TRBD1 (5 bases). The CDR3 is 15 amino acids. V was shortened by 1 base and J by 1 base, with 10 bases between the two germline ends. CDR1 and CDR2 (germline): KGHSH, LQKENI. The CDR3 bases are TGTGCCAGCTCACCACGGAGACAGTCCCAAGAGACCCAGTACTTC. The encoded protein is CASSPRRQSQETQYF.

The chain is built from TRBV27 and TRBJ2-6; the D gene is possibly TRBD1 (6 bases). The ends were cut back, 1 base at V and 5 bases at J, with 18 bases in the middle. CDR3 length: 18 amino acids. Per germline, CDR1 MNHEY and CDR2 SMNVEV (reference sequence). CDR3 DNA sequence: TGTGCCAGCAGTTTATTCGGGACATTAGGAGTTTGGGCCAACGTCCTGACTTTC. Translated, it gives CASSLFGTLGVWANVLTF.

The chain has TRBV6-5 and TRBJ2-7, with 12 bases aligning to TRBD2. Unmatched junction bases numbered 6, after V lost 4 bases and J lost 2 bases. This CDR3 has 16 amino acids. Germline V gene sequence: CDR1 MNHEY, CDR2 SVGAGI. CDR3 sequence (DNA): TGTGCCAGCAGTTTCCGGACTAGCGGGAACCCCTACGAGCAGTACTTC. Protein sequence: CASSFRTSGNPYEQYF.

This clonotype came up a few times. The chain employs TRBV6-1 and TRBJ2-7; D is possibly TRBD1 (6 bases). V was clipped by 6 bases and J by 2 bases, with 17 bases between them. The CDR3 extends over 15 amino acids. CDR1 and CDR2 (germline): MNHNS, SASEGT. CDR3 DNA: TGTGCCAGCAGCCCCAGACAGGTTTCACCCTACGAGCAGTACTTC. Translation: CASSPRQVSPYEQYF.

The genes are TRBV28 and TRBJ1-6, with D unresolved. Germline V CDR1 and CDR2: MDHEN, SYDVKM. The CDR3 runs to 15 residues. The ends were cut back, 7 bases at V and 9 bases at J, with 19 bases in the middle. The CDR3, as DNA: TGTGCCAGCACTCATAGGATATTCTCGGGTTCACCCCTCCACTTT. Translating gives CASTHRIFSGSPLHF.

This clonotype occurred many times. The chain recombines TRBV7-9 with TRBJ2-7; 10 bases map to TRBD2. CDR1 and CDR2 (germline): SEHNR, FQNEAQ (reference sequence). The J segment lost 6 bases and the V segment lost 4 bases, leaving 12 bases of the junction unmatched. This CDR3 spans 16 amino acids. The chain's CDR3 is CASSSPSSGRAGEQYF. CDR3 sequence (DNA): TGTGCCAGCAGCTCCCCGTCCAGCGGGAGGGCCGGCGAGCAGTACTTC.

A few counts support this clonotype. J is TRBJ1-2 and V is TRBV12-3 or TRBV12-4, with 9 nucleotides matching TRBD1. The CDR3 runs 18 residues. V shed 0 bases, J shed 4 bases, and the junction held 12 bases outside the gene matches. CDR3 bases: TGTGCCAGCAGTTTAGCGCTAAGCGACAGGGGGAGCTTCTATGGCTACACCTTC. Translation gives CASSLALSDRGSFYGYTF.

This chain joins TRBV28 and TRBJ2-3; 11 nucleotides match TRBD2. Trimming took 8 bases from V and 9 from J; bases not matched to a gene: 10. The CDR3 spans 14 residues. Germline CDR1 reads MDHEN; CDR2 reads SYDVKM. In DNA, the CDR3 is TGTGCCAGCGGATTACTAGCGGGAGTGCCGACGCAGTATTTT. Protein: CASGLLAGVPTQYF.

The rearrangement joins TRBV6-5 to TRBJ2-1; 7 bases are a match to TRBD2. This CDR3 has 12 residues. V trimming: 8 bases; J trimming: 9 bases; junction bases outside the gene matches: 7. CDR1 is MNHEY and CDR2 is SVGAGI in the germline V gene. The CDR3, as DNA: TGTGCCAGCGGGGACTACCCCGCTGAGCAGTTCTTC. Translation gives CASGDYPAEQFF.

The rearrangement uses TRBV7-9 and TRBJ2-2; D is possibly TRBD2 (5 bases). The germline V gene has CDR1 SEHNR and CDR2 FQNEAQ (reference sequence). Trimming cost V 3 bases and J 2 bases, with 10 bases left between them. CDR3 length: 15 residues. CDR3 sequence (DNA): TGTGCCAGCAGCTTCCAGCGGAGCAACACCGGGGAGCTGTTTTTT. This gives the protein CASSFQRSNTGELFF.

This clonotype was counted only a few times. This chain uses TRBV4-3 with TRBJ2-1; the match to TRBD1 covers 7 bases. V lost 9 bases and J lost 2; bases outside the gene matches: 16. Germline V gives CDR1 LGHNA, CDR2 YSLEER. This CDR3 has 17 amino acids. As DNA, the CDR3 is TGCGCCAGATTAGGGATTACAGGGGCGGTCACCTACAATGAGCAGTTCTTC. Protein sequence: CARLGITGAVTYNEQFF.

The rearrangement joins TRBV4-3 to TRBJ2-1; TRBD2 is a possible D gene (6 bases). V was trimmed by 4 bases and J by 0 bases, leaving 13 bases between them. CDR1 and CDR2 (germline): LGHNA, YSLEER. This CDR3 is built from 16 residues. CDR3: CASSPHTSRSYNEQFF. DNA of the CDR3: TGCGCCAGCAGCCCACACACTAGCCGCTCCTACAATGAGCAGTTCTTC.

V is TRBV10-3 and J is TRBJ1-5; 7 bases line up with TRBD1. This CDR3 has 16 amino acids. V lost 3 bases to trimming and J lost 1 base; unmatched junction nucleotides: 6. Germline lookup yields CDR1 ENHRY and CDR2 SYGVKD. CDR3 residues: CAISDRTGVSNQPQHF. Written as DNA, the CDR3 is TGTGCCATCAGTGACAGGACAGGCGTAAGCAATCAGCCCCAGCATTTT.

The chain couples TRBV7-3 to TRBJ2-3, with 9 bases matching TRBD2. This CDR3 region has 15 residues. Trimming at V came to 3 bases and at J to 4 bases, leaving 5 bases not matched to a gene. CDR1 SGHTA and CDR2 FQGTGA come from the germline V gene. CDR3 in amino acids: CASSFLSGSADTQYF. CDR3 DNA: TGTGCCAGCAGCTTTCTTAGCGGGAGTGCAGATACGCAGTATTTT. Together with reference TRBV7-3 and TRBJ2-3, the CDR3 gives the full variable domain: GAGVSQTPSNKVTEKGKYVELRCDPISGHTALYWYRQSLGQGPEFLIYFQGTGAADDSGLPNDRFFAVRPEGSVSTLKIQRTERGDSAVYLCASSFLSGSADTQYFGPGTRLTVL.